One and the same sample provided the 8 T cell receptor beta chains below, sequenced in a study of Graves' ophthalmopathy and Graves' hyperthyroidism. Amplifying from RNA transcripts, the study obtained TCR beta CDR3 regions. An opening RT-PCR round employed HTBI primers and preceded a second-round multiplex PCR. TCRdb processed the multiplex PCR reads anew with MiXCR; each CDR3 protein has one entry. This table holds about 1.1 million distinct CDR3 sequences, about 35% found once. The sample was peripheral blood or thyroid tissue (not recorded which). Source of these receptors: an adult man with Graves' hyperthyroidism.

This clonotype was counted between two and nine times. The chain recombines TRBV5-6 with TRBJ2-7; TRBD1 agrees at 10 bases. Germline CDR1 and CDR2: SGHDT and YYEEEE. With 4 bases clipped from V and 4 bases from J, the junction kept 14 bases outside the gene matches. The CDR3 consists of 17 residues. CDR3 nucleotides: TGTGCCAGCAGCCCCATCACCAGGACAGGGGGTAAATACGAGCAGTACTTC. This codes for CASSPITRTGGKYEQYF.

This clonotype was seen ten or more times. The V call is TRBV20-1, the J call TRBJ2-5, with TRBD1 matching over 7 bases. After removal of 6 bases from V and 3 bases from J, the junction contained 13 bases not matched to a gene. The CDR3 is 15 amino acids. The germline gives CDR1 DFQATT, CDR2 SNEGSKA (reference sequence). The CDR3 bases are TGCAGTGCCATAAATACCGGGACAGCCGAAGAGACCCAGTACTTC. It encodes CSAINTGTAEETQYF.

This clonotype was counted a few times. V and J are TRBV7-2 and TRBJ2-7; no definite D call. Trimming left V 1 base short and J 0 bases short, with 10 bases between. CDR3 length equals 15 residues. Per the germline V gene, CDR1 is SGHTA and CDR2 is FQGNSA. The CDR3 loop reads CASSLELGYSYEQYF. Written as DNA, the CDR3 is TGTGCCAGCAGCTTAGAGTTGGGCTACTCCTACGAGCAGTACTTC. Looking up the rest from reference TRBV7-2 and TRBJ2-7 gives the full variable domain: GAGVSQSPSNKVTEKGKDVELRCDPISGHTALYWYRQSLGQGLEFLIYFQGNSAPDKSGLPSDRFSAERTGGSVSTLTIQRTQQEDSAVYLCASSLELGYSYEQYFGPGTRLTVT.

This clonotype was counted between two and nine times. Given a much more abundant clone one base away, this may be a read error. CDR3 sequence reads: CASSSKGRAWTEAFF. The CDR3 DNA reads TGTGCCAGCAGCTCAAAGGGGAGGGCGTGGACTGAAGCTTTCTTT. The chain recombines TRBV7-9 with TRBJ1-1; the D gene is possibly TRBD1 (5 bases). V was shortened by 4 bases and J by 5 bases, with 17 bases between the two germline ends. From germline, CDR1 is SEHNR and CDR2 FQNEAQ (reference sequence). CDR3 length equals 15 residues. The whole variable domain, remainder taken from reference TRBV7-9 and TRBJ1-1, is DTGVSQNPRHKITKRGQNVTFRCDPISEHNRLYWYRQTLGQGPEFLTYFQNEAQLEKSRLLSDRFSAERPKGSFSTLEIQRTEQGDSAMYLCASSSKGRAWTEAFFGQGTRLTVV.

The chain combines TRBV7-2 with TRBJ2-5; D remains unclear. There are 12 residues in the CDR3. Trimming left V 1 base short and J 7 bases short, with 7 bases between. Germline V gene sequence: CDR1 SGHTA, CDR2 FQGNSA. CDR3 loop: CASSLDRPTQYF. Written as DNA, the CDR3 is TGTGCCAGCAGCTTAGATAGGCCGACCCAGTACTTC.

This clonotype was detected ten times or more. V usage is TRBV20-1 and J usage is TRBJ1-6; TRBD1 agrees at 8 bases. The CDR3 totals 16 residues. V lost 2 bases to trimming and J lost 5 bases; unmatched junction nucleotides: 8. Germline CDR1 is DFQATT and CDR2 is SNEGSKA (reference sequence). The CDR3 loop reads CSARKHGQGDNSPLHF. The CDR3 DNA follows: TGCAGTGCTAGAAAACACGGACAGGGAGATAATTCACCCCTCCACTTT.

The V call is TRBV25-1, the J call TRBJ2-7, with TRBD2 identical over 13 bases. The CDR3 spans 15 residues. CDR1 is MGHDK, CDR2 SYGVNS, per germline. V trimming: 6 bases; J trimming: 3 bases; junction bases outside the gene matches: 5. CDR3 loop: CASSSLAGGHYEQYF. The CDR3 nucleotides are TGTGCCAGCAGCTCACTAGCGGGAGGGCACTACGAGCAGTACTTC.

The chain is built from TRBV7-9 and TRBJ1-1, with a tentative D call TRBD1 (5 bases). This CDR3 spans 15 amino acids. The germline V and J ends were trimmed by 7 bases and 8 bases, with 23 bases remaining between them. Germline-derived CDR1 and CDR2 are SEHNR and FQNEAQ (reference sequence). The CDR3: CASTLGVGVMAEAFF. The CDR3 DNA sequence: TGTGCCAGCACCCTCGGGGTGGGGGTAATGGCGGAAGCTTTCTTT. The whole variable domain, filled in from reference TRBV7-9 and TRBJ1-1, reads DTGVSQNPRHKITKRGQNVTFRCDPISEHNRLYWYRQTLGQGPEFLTYFQNEAQLEKSRLLSDRFSAERPKGSFSTLEIQRTEQGDSAMYLCASTLGVGVMAEAFFGQGTRLTVV.